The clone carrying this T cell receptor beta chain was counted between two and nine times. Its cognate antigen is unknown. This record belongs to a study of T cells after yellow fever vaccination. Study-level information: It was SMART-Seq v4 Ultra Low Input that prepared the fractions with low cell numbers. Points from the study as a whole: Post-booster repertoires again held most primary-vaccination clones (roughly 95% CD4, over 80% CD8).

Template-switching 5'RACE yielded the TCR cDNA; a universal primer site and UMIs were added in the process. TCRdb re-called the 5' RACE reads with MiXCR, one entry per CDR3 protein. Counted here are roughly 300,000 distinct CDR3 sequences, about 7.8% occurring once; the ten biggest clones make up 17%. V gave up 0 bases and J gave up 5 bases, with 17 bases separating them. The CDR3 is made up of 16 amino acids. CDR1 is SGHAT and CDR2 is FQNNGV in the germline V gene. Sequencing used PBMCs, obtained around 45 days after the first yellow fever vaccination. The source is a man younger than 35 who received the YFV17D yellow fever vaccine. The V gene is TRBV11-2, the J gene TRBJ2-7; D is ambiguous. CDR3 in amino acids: CASSLDAYIVSHEQYF. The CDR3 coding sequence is TGTGCCAGCAGCTTAGATGCCTATATCGTTTCCCACGAGCAGTACTTC.